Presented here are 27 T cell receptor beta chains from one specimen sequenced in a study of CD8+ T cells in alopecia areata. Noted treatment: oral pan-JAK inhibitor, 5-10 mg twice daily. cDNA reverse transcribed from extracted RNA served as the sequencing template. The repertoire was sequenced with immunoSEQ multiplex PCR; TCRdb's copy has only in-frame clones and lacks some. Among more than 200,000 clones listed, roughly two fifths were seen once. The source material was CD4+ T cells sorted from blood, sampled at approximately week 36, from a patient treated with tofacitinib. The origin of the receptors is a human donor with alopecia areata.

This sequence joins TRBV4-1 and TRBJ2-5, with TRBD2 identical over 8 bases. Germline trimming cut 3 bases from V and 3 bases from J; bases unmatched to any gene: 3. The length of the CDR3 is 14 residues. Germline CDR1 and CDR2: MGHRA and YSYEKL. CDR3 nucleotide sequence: TGCGCCAGCAGCCACCTGACTAGCGAAGAGACCCAGTACTTC. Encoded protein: CASSHLTSEETQYF.

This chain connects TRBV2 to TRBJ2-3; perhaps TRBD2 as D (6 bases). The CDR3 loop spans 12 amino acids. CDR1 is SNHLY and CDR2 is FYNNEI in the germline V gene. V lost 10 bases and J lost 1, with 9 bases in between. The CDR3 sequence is CATGGGTDTQYF. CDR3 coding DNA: TGTGCCACTGGAGGGGGCACAGATACGCAGTATTTT.

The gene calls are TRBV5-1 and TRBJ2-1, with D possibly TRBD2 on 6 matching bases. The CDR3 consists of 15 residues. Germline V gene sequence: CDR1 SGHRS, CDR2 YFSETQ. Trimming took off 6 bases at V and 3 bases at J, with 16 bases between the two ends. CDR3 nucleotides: TGCGCCAGCATCCAAGGGCAGGGAGGCTACAATGAGCAGTTCTTC. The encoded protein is CASIQGQGGYNEQFF.

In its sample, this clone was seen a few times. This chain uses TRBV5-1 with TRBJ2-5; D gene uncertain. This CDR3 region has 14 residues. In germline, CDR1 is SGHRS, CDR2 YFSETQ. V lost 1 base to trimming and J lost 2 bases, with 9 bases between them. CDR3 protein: CASSLLGSQETQYF. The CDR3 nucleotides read TGCGCCAGCAGCTTGTTGGGCAGTCAAGAGACCCAGTACTTC.

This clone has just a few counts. CDR3 residues: CASNRQGIHQPQHF. The CDR3 nucleotides read TGCGCCAGCAACCGACAGGGTATCCATCAGCCCCAGCATTTT. V usage is TRBV23-1 and J usage is TRBJ1-5; TRBD1 matches 7 bases. TRBV23-1 is recorded as an ORF, its role being uncertain. This CDR3 has 14 amino acids. V was pared by 7 bases and J by 5 bases, with 8 bases of the junction left unmatched.

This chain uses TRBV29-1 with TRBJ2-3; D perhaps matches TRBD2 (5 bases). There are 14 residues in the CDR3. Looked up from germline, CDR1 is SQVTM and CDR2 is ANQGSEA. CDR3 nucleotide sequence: TGCAGTTTTGCAGCGGAGTCTAGCACAGATACGCAGTATTTT. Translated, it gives CSFAAESSTDTQYF.

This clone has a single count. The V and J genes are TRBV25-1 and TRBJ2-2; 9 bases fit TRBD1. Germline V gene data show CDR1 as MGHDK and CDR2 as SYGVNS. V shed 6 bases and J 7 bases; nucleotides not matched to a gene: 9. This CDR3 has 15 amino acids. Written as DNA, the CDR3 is TGTGCCAGCAGCCACAGGGGGCGTACGGGCGGGGAGCTGTTTTTT. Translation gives CASSHRGRTGGELFF.

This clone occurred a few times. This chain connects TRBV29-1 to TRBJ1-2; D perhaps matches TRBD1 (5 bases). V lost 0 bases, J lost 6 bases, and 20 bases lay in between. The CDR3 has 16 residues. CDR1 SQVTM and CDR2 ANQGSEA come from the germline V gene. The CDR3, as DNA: TGCAGCGTTGAAGATCGGGGGGAGTGGAGACGAGATGGCTACACCTTC. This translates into CSVEDRGEWRRDGYTF.

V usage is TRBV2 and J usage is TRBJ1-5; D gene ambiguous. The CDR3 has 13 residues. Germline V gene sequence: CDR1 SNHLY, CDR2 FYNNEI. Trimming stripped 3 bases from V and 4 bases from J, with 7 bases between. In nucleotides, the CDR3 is TGTGCCAGCAGTGACAGGCCGAATCAGCCCCAGCATTTT. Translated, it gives CASSDRPNQPQHF. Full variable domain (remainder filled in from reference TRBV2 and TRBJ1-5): EPEVTQTPSHQVTQMGQEVILRCVPISNHLYFYWYRQILGQKVEFLVSFYNNEISEKSEIFDDQFSVERPDGSNFTLKIRSTKLEDSAMYFCASSDRPNQPQHFGDGTRLSIL.

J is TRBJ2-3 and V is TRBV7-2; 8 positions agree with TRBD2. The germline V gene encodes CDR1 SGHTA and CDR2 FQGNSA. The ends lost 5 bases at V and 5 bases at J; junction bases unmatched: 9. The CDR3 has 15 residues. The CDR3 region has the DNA TGTGCCAGCAGCCCAGGACTAGCCGGAGGAGATACGCAGTATTTT. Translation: CASSPGLAGGDTQYF.

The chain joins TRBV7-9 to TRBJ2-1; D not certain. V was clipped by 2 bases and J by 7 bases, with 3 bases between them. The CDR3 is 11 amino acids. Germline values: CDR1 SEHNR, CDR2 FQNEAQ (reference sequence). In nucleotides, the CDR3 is TGTGCCAGCAGCTTAACGAATGAGCAGTTCTTC. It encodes CASSLTNEQFF. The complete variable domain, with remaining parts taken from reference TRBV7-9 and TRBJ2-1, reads DTGVSQNPRHKITKRGQNVTFRCDPISEHNRLYWYRQTLGQGPEFLTYFQNEAQLEKSRLLSDRFSAERPKGSFSTLEIQRTEQGDSAMYLCASSLTNEQFFGPGTRLTVL.

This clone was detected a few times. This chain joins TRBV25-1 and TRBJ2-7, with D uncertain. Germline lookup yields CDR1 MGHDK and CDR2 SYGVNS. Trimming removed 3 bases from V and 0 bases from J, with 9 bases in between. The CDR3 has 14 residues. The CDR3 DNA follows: TGTGCCAGCAGTGAGTTTACCTACTCCTACGAGCAGTACTTC. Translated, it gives CASSEFTYSYEQYF.

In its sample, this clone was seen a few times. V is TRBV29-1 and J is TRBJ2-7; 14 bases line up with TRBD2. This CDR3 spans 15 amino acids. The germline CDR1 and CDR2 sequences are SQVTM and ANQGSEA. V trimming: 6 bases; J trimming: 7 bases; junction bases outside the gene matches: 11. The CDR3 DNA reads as TGCAGCGTGGCCCCGGGACTAGCGGGAGTCCGGGAGCAGTACTTC. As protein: CSVAPGLAGVREQYF.

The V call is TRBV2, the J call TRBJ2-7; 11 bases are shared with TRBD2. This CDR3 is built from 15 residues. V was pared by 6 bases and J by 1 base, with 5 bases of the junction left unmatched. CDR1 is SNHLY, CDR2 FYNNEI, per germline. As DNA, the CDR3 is TGTGCCAGCAGGCGACTAGCGGGACTATCCTACGAGCAGTACTTC. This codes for CASRRLAGLSYEQYF.

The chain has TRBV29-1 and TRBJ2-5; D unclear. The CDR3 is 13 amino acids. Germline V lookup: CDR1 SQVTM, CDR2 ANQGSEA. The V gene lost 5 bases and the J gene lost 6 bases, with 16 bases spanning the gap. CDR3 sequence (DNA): TGCAGCGTTTGCCGGCCGTTGATGCAGACCCAGTACTTC. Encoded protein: CSVCRPLMQTQYF.

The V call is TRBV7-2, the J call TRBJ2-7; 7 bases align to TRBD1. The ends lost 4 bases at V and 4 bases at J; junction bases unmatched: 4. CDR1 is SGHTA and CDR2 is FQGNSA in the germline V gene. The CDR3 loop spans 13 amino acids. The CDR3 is CASSSTQGYEQYF. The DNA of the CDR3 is TGTGCCAGCAGCTCTACACAGGGGTACGAGCAGTACTTC.

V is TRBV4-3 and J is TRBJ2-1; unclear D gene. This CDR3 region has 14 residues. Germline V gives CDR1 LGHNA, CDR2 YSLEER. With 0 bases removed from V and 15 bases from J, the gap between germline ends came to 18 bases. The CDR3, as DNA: TGCGCCAGCAGCCAAGATTTCGGCGACGCTATTTCGTTCTTC. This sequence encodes CASSQDFGDAISFF.

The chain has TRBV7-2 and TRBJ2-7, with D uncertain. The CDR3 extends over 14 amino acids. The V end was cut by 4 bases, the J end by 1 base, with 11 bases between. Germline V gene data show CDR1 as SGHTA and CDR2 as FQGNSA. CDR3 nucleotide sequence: TGTGCCAGCAGCTACCGGACGGGTTCCTACGAGCAGTACTTC. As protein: CASSYRTGSYEQYF.

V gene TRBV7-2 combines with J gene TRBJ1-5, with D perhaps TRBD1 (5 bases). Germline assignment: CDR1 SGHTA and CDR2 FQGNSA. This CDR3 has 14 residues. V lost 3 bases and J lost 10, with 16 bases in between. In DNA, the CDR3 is TGTGCCAGCAGCTTCCTCAACCGGGACGGTCCCCAGCATTTT. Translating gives CASSFLNRDGPQHF.

The CDR3: CASSLYGGTYEQYF. The CDR3 DNA reads TGTGCCAGCAGTTTATATGGCGGAACCTACGAGCAGTACTTC. The genes are TRBV27 and TRBJ2-7; D uncertain. Germline loops: CDR1 MNHEY, CDR2 SMNVEV (reference sequence). CDR3 length: 14 residues. V was trimmed by 1 base and J by 2 bases, leaving 9 bases between them.

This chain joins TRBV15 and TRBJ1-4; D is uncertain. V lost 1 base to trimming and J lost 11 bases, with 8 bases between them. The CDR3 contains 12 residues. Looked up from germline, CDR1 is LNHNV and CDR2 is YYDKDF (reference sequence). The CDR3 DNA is TGTGCCACCAGCAGAGGGGCTGGGAAACTGTTTTTT. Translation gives CATSRGAGKLFF. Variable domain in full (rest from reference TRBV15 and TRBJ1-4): DAMVIQNPRYQVTQFGKPVTLSCSQTLNHNVMYWYQQKSSQAPKLLFHYYDKDFNNEADTPDNFQSRRPNTSFCFLDIRSPGLGDTAMYLCATSRGAGKLFFGSGTQLSVL.

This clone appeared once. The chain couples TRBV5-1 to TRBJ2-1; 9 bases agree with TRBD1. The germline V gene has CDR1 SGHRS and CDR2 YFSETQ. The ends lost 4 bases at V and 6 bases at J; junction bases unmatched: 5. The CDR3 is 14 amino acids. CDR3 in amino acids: CASSLGGQGNEQFF. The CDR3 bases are TGCGCCAGCAGCCTAGGGGGACAGGGCAATGAGCAGTTCTTC.

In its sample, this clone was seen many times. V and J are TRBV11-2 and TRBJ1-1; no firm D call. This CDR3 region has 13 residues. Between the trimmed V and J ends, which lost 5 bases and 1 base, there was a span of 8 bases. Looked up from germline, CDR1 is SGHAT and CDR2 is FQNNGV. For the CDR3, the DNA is TGTGCCAGCAGCATGACACGGAACACTGAAGCTTTCTTT. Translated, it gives CASSMTRNTEAFF. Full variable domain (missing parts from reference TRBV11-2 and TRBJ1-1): EAGVAQSPRYKIIEKRQSVAFWCNPISGHATLYWYQQILGQGPKLLIQFQNNGVVDDSQLPKDRFSAERLKGVDSTLKIQPAKLEDSAVYLCASSMTRNTEAFFGQGTRLTVV.

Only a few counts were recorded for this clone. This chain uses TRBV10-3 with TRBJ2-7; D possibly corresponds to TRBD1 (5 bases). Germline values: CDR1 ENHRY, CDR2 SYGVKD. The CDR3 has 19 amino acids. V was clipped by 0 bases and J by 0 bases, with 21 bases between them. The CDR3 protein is CAISESIGSATVSSYEQYF. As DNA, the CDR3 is TGTGCCATCAGTGAGTCGATTGGTTCCGCGACAGTAAGCTCCTACGAGCAGTACTTC.

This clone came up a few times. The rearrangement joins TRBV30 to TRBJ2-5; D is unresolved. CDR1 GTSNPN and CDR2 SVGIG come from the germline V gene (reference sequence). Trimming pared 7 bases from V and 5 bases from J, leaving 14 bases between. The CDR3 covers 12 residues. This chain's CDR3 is CAFTWRRETQYF. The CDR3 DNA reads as TGTGCCTTCACGTGGCGCCGGGAGACCCAGTACTTC.

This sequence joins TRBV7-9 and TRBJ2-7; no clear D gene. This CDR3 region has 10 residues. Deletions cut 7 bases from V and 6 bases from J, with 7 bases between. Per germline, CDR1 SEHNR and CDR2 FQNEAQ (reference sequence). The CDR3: CASNCSEQYF. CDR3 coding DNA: TGTGCCAGCAATTGTTCCGAGCAGTACTTC.

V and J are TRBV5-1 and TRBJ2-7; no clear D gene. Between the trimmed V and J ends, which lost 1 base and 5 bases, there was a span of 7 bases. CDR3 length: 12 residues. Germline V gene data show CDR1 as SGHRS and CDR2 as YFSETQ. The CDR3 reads CASSLPHDEQYF. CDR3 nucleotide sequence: TGCGCCAGCAGCTTGCCCCACGACGAGCAGTACTTC.